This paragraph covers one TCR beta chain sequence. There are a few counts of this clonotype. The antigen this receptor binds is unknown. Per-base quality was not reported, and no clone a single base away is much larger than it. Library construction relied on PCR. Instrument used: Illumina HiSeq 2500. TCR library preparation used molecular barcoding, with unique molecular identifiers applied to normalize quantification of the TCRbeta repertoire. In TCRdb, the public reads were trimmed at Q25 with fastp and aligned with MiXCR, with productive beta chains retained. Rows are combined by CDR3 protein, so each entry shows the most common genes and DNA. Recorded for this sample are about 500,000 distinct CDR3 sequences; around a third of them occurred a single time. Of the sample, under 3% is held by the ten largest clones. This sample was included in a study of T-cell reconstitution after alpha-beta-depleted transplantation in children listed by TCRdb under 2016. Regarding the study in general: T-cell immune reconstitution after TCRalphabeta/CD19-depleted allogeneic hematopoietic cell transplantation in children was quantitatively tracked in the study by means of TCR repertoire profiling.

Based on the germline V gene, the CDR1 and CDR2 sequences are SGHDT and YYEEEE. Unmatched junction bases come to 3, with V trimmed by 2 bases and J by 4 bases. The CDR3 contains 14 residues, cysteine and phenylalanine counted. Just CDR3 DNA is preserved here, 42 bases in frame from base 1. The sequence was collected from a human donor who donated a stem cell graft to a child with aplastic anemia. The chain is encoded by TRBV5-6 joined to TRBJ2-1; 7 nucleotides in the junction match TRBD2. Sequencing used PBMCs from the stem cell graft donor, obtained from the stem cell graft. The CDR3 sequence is CASSFGTTYNEQFF. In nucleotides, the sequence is TGTGCCAGCAGCTTCGGGACTACTTACAATGAGCAGTTCTTC.